This entry is about one T cell receptor (beta chain). This entry is derived from a study of blood T cell repertoires in COVID-19. On the study more broadly: Specimens from acute and convalescent COVID-19 originated in the United States, Italy and Spain. T cells, B-cell-depleted T cells, or PBMCs supplied cDNA or gDNA.

Per the authors' pipeline: Estimation of nucleated cell counts relied on the amplification of reference gene primers. Clones were read by immunoSEQ multiplex PCR, and TCRdb kept only the in-frame ones, dropping some. The V and J calls and the clone size are those of that table, but D and trimming were determined from the DNA. The table includes a few hundred thousand clones, 80% to 90% detected once. The clonotype was recovered from a woman aged 40 to 49 who had recovered from COVID-19. Sequencing input: peripheral blood.

The CDR3 spells CASSRGLDSYEQYF. The CDR3 DNA follows: TGTGCCAGCAGTCGGGGACTAGATTCCTACGAGCAGTACTTC. The rearrangement links TRBV7-9 to TRBJ2-7, with TRBD2 matching 8 bases. The CDR3 length is 14 residues. The germline V gene encodes CDR1 SEHNR and CDR2 FQNEAQ (reference sequence). V lost 6 bases, J lost 1 base, and 5 bases stayed unmatched.